The 30 T cell receptor beta chains reported below all come from one sample, sequenced in a study of PD-1 blockade in classical Hodgkin lymphoma. Sample time point: cycle 4 day 1 (C4D1), after five to seven weeks of nivolumab. Every one of the patients relapsed after autologous stem cell transplantation (brentuximab vedotin exposure was variable). Repertoires were generated with immunoSEQ multiplex PCR, while TCRdb's copy carries only in-frame clones and drops some. The sample consists of 80,000 to 100,000 clones, 93% of them appearing once. The sequenced sample was peripheral blood mononuclear cells (PBMCs), obtained before the fourth cycle of nivolumab. These receptors came from a human donor with classical Hodgkin lymphoma.

The chain combines TRBV10-3 with TRBJ2-7, with D maybe TRBD1 (6 bases). The CDR3 contains 16 residues. V gave up 1 base and J gave up 1 base, with 14 bases separating them. The germline V gene encodes CDR1 ENHRY and CDR2 SYGVKD. The CDR3 DNA follows: TGTGCCATCAGTGAGTTTATTGGACAGTCATCCTACGAGCAGTACTTC. Its protein is CAISEFIGQSSYEQYF.

The gene calls are TRBV11-2 and TRBJ2-7; 8 positions match TRBD1. There are 18 residues in the CDR3. The J segment lost 2 bases and the V segment lost 5 bases, leaving 17 bases of the junction unmatched. CDR1 SGHAT and CDR2 FQNNGV come from the germline V gene. The CDR3 spells CASSLYRRDRTLTYEQYF. As DNA, the CDR3 is TGTGCCAGCAGCCTCTACCGGCGGGACAGGACTTTGACCTACGAGCAGTACTTC.

This clone came up once. The chain couples TRBV28 to TRBJ1-4; D is perhaps TRBD1 (6 bases). Between the trimmed V and J ends, which lost 6 bases and 7 bases, there was a span of 27 bases. The CDR3 is 18 residues long. Germline CDR1 is MDHEN and CDR2 is SYDVKM. The CDR3 protein is CASSSRFSGRGVIEKLFF. For the CDR3, the DNA is TGTGCCAGCAGCTCCCGGTTCTCCGGAAGGGGGGTTATTGAAAAACTGTTTTTT.

This chain uses TRBV11-2 with TRBJ2-3; D not certain. CDR1 SGHAT and CDR2 FQNNGV come from the germline V gene. V gave up 0 bases and J gave up 7 bases, with 8 bases separating them. The CDR3 length is 13 residues. DNA for the CDR3: TGTGCCAGCAGCTTAGAGCCCTTCTATACGCAGTATTTT. This encodes CASSLEPFYTQYF.

J is TRBJ2-7 and V is TRBV7-8; D perhaps matches TRBD1 (5 bases). CDR1 is SGHVS and CDR2 is FQNEAQ in the germline V gene. Trimming pared 5 bases from V and 2 bases from J, leaving 16 bases between. CDR3 length: 15 amino acids. The CDR3: CASSLHPDRTYEQYF. Written as DNA, the CDR3 is TGTGCCAGCAGCCTCCACCCCGACAGAACCTACGAGCAGTACTTC.

This chain connects TRBV28 to TRBJ2-2; weak D call: TRBD2 (5 bases). The CDR3 covers 14 residues. Trimming left V 1 base short and J 5 bases short, with 8 bases between. CDR1 MDHEN and CDR2 SYDVKM come from the germline V gene. This CDR3 is CASSLLRETGELFF. The CDR3 DNA sequence: TGTGCCAGCAGTTTATTAAGGGAGACCGGGGAGCTGTTTTTT.

The V and J genes are TRBV12-5 and TRBJ2-5, with TRBD1 identical over 9 bases. Losses at the gene ends were 5 bases for V and 2 bases for J; bases not matched to a gene: 3. In germline, CDR1 is LGHNT, CDR2 FRNRAP. CDR3 length: 14 amino acids. The DNA for the CDR3 is TGTGCTAGTGGTCCGGGGACAGGGCAAGAGACCCAGTACTTC. Its protein is CASGPGTGQETQYF. The whole variable domain, filled in from reference TRBV12-5 and TRBJ2-5, reads DARVTQTPRHKVTEMGQEVTMRCQPILGHNTVFWYRQTMMQGLELLAYFRNRAPLDDSGMPKDRFSAEMPDATLATLKIQPSEPRDSAVYFCASGPGTGQETQYFGPGTRLLVL.

V gene TRBV5-6 combines with J gene TRBJ2-3, with TRBD2 matching 9 bases. Trimming removed 0 bases from V and 3 bases from J; junction bases left unmatched: 5. Germline V gives CDR1 SGHDT, CDR2 YYEEEE. CDR3 length: 16 amino acids. The CDR3 region is CASSLGRLADTDTQYF. As DNA, the CDR3 is TGTGCCAGCAGCTTGGGGAGACTAGCGGATACAGATACGCAGTATTTT.

The chain carries TRBV2 and TRBJ1-2; D gene unclear. V was pared by 10 bases and J by 8 bases, with 23 bases between. CDR1 and CDR2 from the germline V gene are SNHLY and FYNNEI. CDR3 length equals 14 residues. CDR3 DNA sequence: TGTGCCACCCCTGTCCGGGGTTATCGCTTCGGCTACACCTTC. The encoded protein is CATPVRGYRFGYTF.

This sequence joins TRBV2 and TRBJ2-5; maybe TRBD1 (6 bases). The CDR3 extends over 15 amino acids. Germline V gene data show CDR1 as SNHLY and CDR2 as FYNNEI. Trimming stripped 5 bases from V and 6 bases from J, with 19 bases between. The CDR3 DNA reads TGTGCCAGCAGTCGCGAATCCAGGGGCGGAAAGACCCAGTACTTC. Translated: CASSRESRGGKTQYF. Together with reference TRBV2 and TRBJ2-5, the CDR3 gives the full variable domain: EPEVTQTPSHQVTQMGQEVILRCVPISNHLYFYWYRQILGQKVEFLVSFYNNEISEKSEIFDDQFSVERPDGSNFTLKIRSTKLEDSAMYFCASSRESRGGKTQYFGPGTRLLVL.

The CDR3 region has the DNA TGTGCCAGCAGCCCCAGGGGAAGCTCTGGAAACACCATATATTTT. It translates to CASSPRGSSGNTIYF. V gene TRBV9 combines with J gene TRBJ1-3, with D possibly matching TRBD1 (6 bases). V shed 4 bases and J shed 0 bases, with 11 bases lying between them. The germline CDR1 and CDR2 sequences are SGDLS and YYNGEE. The CDR3 sequence is 15 residues long.

The V call is TRBV25-1, the J call TRBJ1-1; no clear D. Germline lookup yields CDR1 MGHDK and CDR2 SYGVNS. Trimming removed 6 bases at V and 11 bases at J, with 7 bases between. The length of the CDR3 is 9 residues. In DNA, the CDR3 is TGTGCCAGCAGATATAAGGCTTTCTTT. It translates to CASRYKAFF.

The rearrangement links TRBV5-1 to TRBJ2-7; D is possibly TRBD2 (6 bases). Germline CDR1 and CDR2: SGHRS and YFSETQ. This CDR3 has 14 residues. The V and J ends lost 0 bases and 4 bases respectively, with 11 bases between them. CDR3 nucleotides: TGCGCCAGCAGCTTGGCAGGGACTTCATACGAGCAGTACTTC. Translation gives CASSLAGTSYEQYF.

CDR3 sequence (DNA): TGTGCCAGTAGTATGGAAGCAGGGAGGGGCACTGAAGCTTTCTTT. This sequence encodes CASSMEAGRGTEAFF. The rearrangement joins TRBV19 to TRBJ1-1; possible D gene TRBD1, 5 bases. Germline CDR1 is LNHDA and CDR2 is SQIVND (reference sequence). V lost 3 bases and J 4 bases, leaving 15 bases between the germline ends. The CDR3 loop spans 15 amino acids. Full variable domain (rest looked up from reference TRBV19 and TRBJ1-1): DGGITQSPKYLFRKEGQNVTLSCEQNLNHDAMYWYRQDPGQGLRLIYYSQIVNDFQKGDIAEGYSVSREKKESFPLTVTSAQKNPTAFYLCASSMEAGRGTEAFFGQGTRLTVV.

The V call is TRBV7-2, the J call TRBJ1-2; tentatively, D is TRBD1 (5 bases). In germline, CDR1 is SGHTA, CDR2 FQGNSA. The CDR3 extends over 14 amino acids. V was trimmed by 6 bases and J by 6 bases, leaving 17 bases between them. This CDR3 reads CASRRNGGWDGYTF. CDR3 sequence (DNA): TGTGCCAGCAGGCGAAATGGGGGATGGGATGGCTACACCTTC.

The chain links TRBV5-1 to TRBJ2-6; possible D gene TRBD2, 5 bases. Germline V lookup: CDR1 SGHRS, CDR2 YFSETQ. The CDR3 loop spans 16 amino acids. Trimming removed 2 bases from V and 4 bases from J, with 13 bases in between. The CDR3 nucleotides are TGCGCCAGCAGCTTCCAGCCCGGAGGAGGGGCCAACGTCCTGACTTTC. This translates into CASSFQPGGGANVLTF.

This chain links TRBV9 with TRBJ2-1; 12 nucleotides match TRBD2. Trimming cost V 0 bases and J 9 bases; bases outside gene matches: 10. The CDR3 length is 17 residues. Germline V gene sequence: CDR1 SGDLS, CDR2 YYNGEE. CDR3 amino acids: CASSVGTSGVLDGEQFF. The DNA of the CDR3 is TGTGCCAGCAGCGTAGGGACTAGCGGGGTTCTGGATGGTGAGCAGTTCTTC.

The V and J genes are TRBV5-6 and TRBJ2-2, with D perhaps TRBD1 or TRBD2 (5 bases each). Trimming removed 4 bases at V and 6 bases at J, with 10 bases between. The CDR3 contains 13 residues. Germline loops: CDR1 SGHDT, CDR2 YYEEEE. CDR3 region: CASSPGGSGELFF. Here the CDR3 DNA reads TGTGCCAGCAGCCCTGGGGGATCCGGGGAGCTGTTTTTT.

V gene TRBV29-1 combines with J gene TRBJ2-7; perhaps TRBD2 as D (6 bases). CDR1 SQVTM and CDR2 ANQGSEA come from the germline V gene. CDR3 length: 15 residues. Trimming removed 0 bases at V and 12 bases at J, with 24 bases between. For the CDR3, the DNA is TGCAGCGTTGAAGATCCACGATCCAGAGCGGGTGGGAGGTACTTC. Translating gives CSVEDPRSRAGGRYF.

CDR3 loop: CASSYRGTREKLFF. In DNA, the CDR3 is TGTGCCAGCAGTTATCGAGGGACAAGAGAAAAACTGTTTTTT. The J gene is TRBJ1-4, the V gene TRBV6-5, with D perhaps matching TRBD1 (6 bases). Deletions cut 3 bases from V and 8 bases from J, with 13 bases between. This CDR3 is 14 amino acids long. Germline V gene lookup returns CDR1 MNHEY and CDR2 SVGAGI.

The genes are TRBV2 and TRBJ1-2, with 8 bases identical to TRBD1. V lost 7 bases and J lost 3; bases outside the gene matches: 7. Germline lookup yields CDR1 SNHLY and CDR2 FYNNEI. The CDR3 has 14 amino acids. CDR3 nucleotide sequence: TGTGCCAGCATCCTTACAGGGGGTCACTATGGCTACACCTTC. It is translated as CASILTGGHYGYTF. The full variable domain, its missing parts supplied by reference TRBV2 and TRBJ1-2, is EPEVTQTPSHQVTQMGQEVILRCVPISNHLYFYWYRQILGQKVEFLVSFYNNEISEKSEIFDDQFSVERPDGSNFTLKIRSTKLEDSAMYFCASILTGGHYGYTFGSGTRLTVV.

V is TRBV15 and J is TRBJ2-5; D is unclear. CDR1 is LNHNV, CDR2 YYDKDF, per germline (reference sequence). This CDR3 spans 12 amino acids. V was trimmed by 1 base and J by 4 bases, leaving 4 bases between them. The CDR3 DNA reads TGTGCCACCAGCAGAGTAGGAGAGACCCAGTACTTC. Translated, it gives CATSRVGETQYF.

The chain employs TRBV19 and TRBJ1-2; D ambiguous. Germline lookup yields CDR1 LNHDA and CDR2 SQIVND (reference sequence). V lost 3 bases, J lost 2 bases, and 7 bases lay in between. The length of the CDR3 is 13 residues. CDR3 nucleotides: TGTGCCAGTAGTATGGCGACAAACTATGGCTACACCTTC. Translation gives CASSMATNYGYTF. Full variable domain (outside the CDR3, taken from reference TRBV19 and TRBJ1-2): DGGITQSPKYLFRKEGQNVTLSCEQNLNHDAMYWYRQDPGQGLRLIYYSQIVNDFQKGDIAEGYSVSREKKESFPLTVTSAQKNPTAFYLCASSMATNYGYTFGSGTRLTVV.

The chain has TRBV27 and TRBJ2-1; 12 nucleotides match TRBD2. The CDR3 spans 23 residues. Germline V CDR1 and CDR2: MNHEY, SMNVEV (reference sequence). V was clipped by 6 bases and J by 10 bases; unmatched bases: 34. This CDR3 is CASSTFAPHRGRLAGGRSREQFF. In DNA form, the CDR3 reads TGTGCCAGCAGCACCTTTGCCCCCCACCGCGGTAGGCTAGCGGGAGGGAGGTCGCGGGAGCAGTTCTTC.

This rearrangement joins TRBV27 to TRBJ2-7, with 7 bases lining up with TRBD1. With 5 bases clipped from V and 3 bases from J, the junction kept 10 bases outside the gene matches. This CDR3 region has 15 residues. The germline V gene has CDR1 MNHEY and CDR2 SMNVEV (reference sequence). CDR3 in amino acids: CASSIRQGGNYEQYF. As DNA, the CDR3 is TGTGCCAGCAGTATTCGACAGGGTGGGAACTACGAGCAGTACTTC.

In this sample, this clone turned up once. The chain combines TRBV7-9 with TRBJ2-1; no clear D gene. The germline CDR1 and CDR2 sequences are SEHNR and FQNEAQ (reference sequence). This CDR3 spans 15 amino acids. V was shortened by 5 bases and J by 7 bases, with 18 bases between the two germline ends. CDR3 coding DNA: TGTGCCAGCAGCGCTGGTTGGTACGGCAAGAATGAGCAGTTCTTC. Protein: CASSAGWYGKNEQFF.

The V call is TRBV28, the J call TRBJ1-1; D remains unclear. The germline V gene has CDR1 MDHEN and CDR2 SYDVKM. This CDR3 region has 11 residues. Trimming shortened V by 1 base and J by 6 bases, and 3 bases separated the two germline ends. The CDR3 nucleotides read TGTGCCAGCAGTTTATCACCTGAAGCTTTCTTT. This translates into CASSLSPEAFF. The full variable domain, its missing parts supplied by reference TRBV28 and TRBJ1-1, is DVKVTQSSRYLVKRTGEKVFLECVQDMDHENMFWYRQDPGLGLRLIYFSYDVKMKEKGDIPEGYSVSREKKERFSLILESASTNQTSMYLCASSLSPEAFFGQGTRLTVV.

The genes are TRBV19 and TRBJ2-2; D unclear. Per the germline V gene, CDR1 is LNHDA and CDR2 is SQIVND (reference sequence). Trimming removed 5 bases at V and 2 bases at J, with 12 bases between. This CDR3 has 15 residues. The CDR3 region has the DNA TGTGCCAGTAGTGGCCAGGACCTAAACACCGGGGAGCTGTTTTTT. Translated, it gives CASSGQDLNTGELFF.

The rearrangement links TRBV30 to TRBJ1-6; D gene uncertain. The germline V gene has CDR1 GTSNPN and CDR2 SVGIG (reference sequence). Deletions cut 5 bases from V and 6 bases from J, with 8 bases between. This CDR3 is 12 amino acids long. CDR3 residues: CAWDRGNSPLHF. DNA of the CDR3: TGTGCCTGGGACCGTGGTAATTCACCCCTCCACTTT.

This rearrangement joins TRBV2 to TRBJ1-1; D is uncertain. Trimming stripped 0 bases from V and 4 bases from J, with 12 bases between. Per the germline V gene, CDR1 is SNHLY and CDR2 is FYNNEI. The CDR3 totals 15 residues. CDR3 coding DNA: TGTGCCAGCAGTGAAGCGCTTCGATGGGCCACTGAAGCTTTCTTT. Its translation: CASSEALRWATEAFF.